The 27 T cell receptor beta chains presented below share a single source sample, sequenced in a study of OX40 agonist ivuxolimab in advanced cancers. Produced via immunoSEQ multiplex PCR; TCRdb's table is partial and in-frame only. Of over 80,000 clones in the sample, less than 90% are singletons; the top ten hold roughly 5%. Sequencing used CD4+ or CD8+ T cells sorted from blood, obtained in a trial of the OX40 agonist ivuxolimab. Receptor source: an adult with an advanced solid tumor such as melanoma, head and neck, liver or kidney cancer.

The chain joins TRBV7-2 to TRBJ2-7; weak D call: TRBD2 (6 bases). Germline-derived CDR1 and CDR2 are SGHTA and FQGNSA. V was pared by 5 bases and J by 3 bases, with 17 bases between. The CDR3 is 15 residues long. This chain's CDR3 is CASSPRAGTNYEQYF. CDR3 bases: TGTGCCAGCAGCCCAAGGGCGGGAACCAACTACGAGCAGTACTTC.

The CDR3 nucleotides are TGTGCCAGTAGTATTGGTAGAGGTTACAGGGGGAAGACTGGCTACACCTTC. It is translated as CASSIGRGYRGKTGYTF. This chain joins TRBV19 and TRBJ1-2; TRBD1 agrees at 8 bases. The CDR3 loop spans 17 amino acids. V was clipped by 3 bases and J by 7 bases; unmatched bases: 16. From germline, CDR1 is LNHDA and CDR2 SQIVND (reference sequence).

This chain joins TRBV19 and TRBJ2-7; the D gene is possibly TRBD1 (6 bases). The CDR3 spans 15 residues. Trimming took 5 bases from V and 0 from J, leaving 14 bases between them. Germline CDR1 LNHDA, CDR2 SQIVND (reference sequence). CDR3 coding DNA: TGTGCCAGTAGTTCCAGGGACATCAGCTCCTACGAGCAGTACTTC. Its protein product is CASSSRDISSYEQYF.

The chain has TRBV4-1 and TRBJ2-2, with TRBD2 identical over 7 bases. Germline V gene data show CDR1 as MGHRA and CDR2 as YSYEKL. Losses at the gene ends were 2 bases for V and 2 bases for J; bases not matched to a gene: 5. There are 16 residues in the CDR3. The CDR3 DNA follows: TGCGCCAGCAGCCAACCCCGGGACTACAACACCGGGGAGCTGTTTTTT. This encodes CASSQPRDYNTGELFF.

The V gene is TRBV4-2, the J gene TRBJ1-3, with unresolved D. This CDR3 spans 15 amino acids. Between the trimmed V and J ends, which lost 4 bases and 0 bases, there was a span of 10 bases. Germline loops: CDR1 LGHNA, CDR2 YNFKEQ. The CDR3 sequence is CASSPRLLSGNTIYF. The CDR3 DNA reads as TGTGCCAGCAGCCCGCGCTTACTCTCTGGAAACACCATATATTTT.

The gene calls are TRBV13 and TRBJ2-3, with D uncertain. This CDR3 has 12 residues. Per germline, CDR1 PRHDT and CDR2 FYEKMQ (reference sequence). V was trimmed by 7 bases and J by 4 bases, leaving 9 bases between them. Here the CDR3 reads CASTYGADTQYF. CDR3 DNA sequence: TGTGCCAGCACCTATGGGGCAGATACGCAGTATTTT.

The V call is TRBV9, the J call TRBJ2-1; TRBD2 matches at 9 bases. Germline V CDR1 and CDR2: SGDLS, YYNGEE. The CDR3 is 15 amino acids. J was trimmed by 4 bases and V by 4 bases; bases with no gene match: 6. This chain's CDR3 is CASSLVAGAYNEQFF. The DNA of the CDR3 is TGTGCCAGCAGCCTTGTAGCGGGGGCATACAATGAGCAGTTCTTC.

The chain employs TRBV11-1 and TRBJ1-1, with a possible D match to TRBD1 (6 bases). Trimming pared 3 bases from V and 10 bases from J, leaving 15 bases between. The V gene's germline CDR1 is SGHAT and CDR2 FQDESV (reference sequence). This CDR3 has 13 amino acids. This CDR3 is CASSLGARSGAFF. The CDR3 DNA is TGTGCCAGCAGCTTGGGGGCCCGTTCGGGAGCTTTCTTT.

The genes are TRBV5-6 and TRBJ2-3, with TRBD1 matching over 12 bases. The CDR3 sequence is 15 residues long. In germline, CDR1 is SGHDT, CDR2 YYEEEE. V trimming: 4 bases; J trimming: 6 bases; junction bases outside the gene matches: 6. This CDR3 is CASSPGTGGGDTQYF. The CDR3 DNA follows: TGTGCCAGCAGCCCTGGGACAGGGGGCGGTGATACGCAGTATTTT.

The V and J genes are TRBV7-2 and TRBJ1-1, with TRBD1 identical over 10 bases. This CDR3 comprises 15 residues. Germline lookup yields CDR1 SGHTA and CDR2 FQGNSA. Losses at the gene ends were 5 bases for V and 3 bases for J; bases not matched to a gene: 6. CDR3 region: CASSLGDRGDTEAFF. The CDR3 DNA follows: TGTGCCAGCAGCCTAGGGGACAGGGGAGACACTGAAGCTTTCTTT.

The rearrangement uses TRBV18 and TRBJ2-1, with D possibly being TRBD2 (7 bases). Germline assignment: CDR1 KGHSH and CDR2 LQKENI. This CDR3 is 14 amino acids long. The V gene lost 3 bases and the J gene lost 8 bases, with 14 bases spanning the gap. CDR3 protein: CASSPSRGAYEQFF. The CDR3 DNA sequence: TGTGCCAGCTCACCCTCACGGGGGGCTTATGAGCAGTTCTTC. Combining the CDR3 with reference TRBV18 and TRBJ2-1 gives the whole variable domain NAGVMQNPRHLVRRRGQEARLRCSPMKGHSHVYWYRQLPEEGLKFMVYLQKENIIDESGMPKERFSAEFPKEGPSILRIQQVVRGDSAAYFCASSPSRGAYEQFFGPGTRLTVL.

The chain joins TRBV7-2 to TRBJ1-1; D might be TRBD1 (5 bases). The CDR3 spans 14 residues. V was clipped by 4 bases and J by 7 bases, with 16 bases between them. Looked up from germline, CDR1 is SGHTA and CDR2 is FQGNSA. CDR3 region: CASSSAGYDIEAFF. The CDR3 DNA follows: TGTGCCAGCAGCTCCGCAGGGTACGATATTGAAGCTTTCTTT.

By share, this clone ranks as medium-sized. The chain has TRBV5-4 and TRBJ2-5, with D uncertain. Between the trimmed V and J ends, which lost 2 bases and 5 bases, there was a span of 10 bases. The germline gives CDR1 SGHNT, CDR2 YYREEE (reference sequence). The CDR3 has 13 amino acids. CDR3 residues: CASSLLPGETQYF. CDR3 nucleotides: TGTGCCAGCAGCTTATTACCCGGGGAGACCCAGTACTTC.

Concerning this clone itself: At one end, the junction sequence differs from germline, possibly due to a read error. V is TRBV18 and J is TRBJ2-7; no clear D gene. This CDR3 has 14 residues. Per the germline V gene, CDR1 is KGHSH and CDR2 is LQKENI. Here the CDR3 reads CASSPDQLSDEQYF. The DNA of the CDR3 is TGTGCCAGCTCCCCGGACCAACTCTCCGACGAGCAGTACTTC.

This sequence joins TRBV7-3 and TRBJ2-1, with a possible D match to TRBD2 (6 bases). CDR1 and CDR2 (germline): SGHTA, FQGTGA. The V and J ends lost 5 bases and 8 bases respectively, with 13 bases between them. The CDR3 length is 13 residues. The CDR3 region is CASSPNWGDEQFF. The DNA of the CDR3 is TGTGCCAGCAGCCCGAACTGGGGGGATGAGCAGTTCTTC. Full variable domain (outside the CDR3, taken from reference TRBV7-3 and TRBJ2-1): GAGVSQTPSNKVTEKGKYVELRCDPISGHTALYWYRQSLGQGPEFLIYFQGTGAADDSGLPNDRFFAVRPEGSVSTLKIQRTERGDSAVYLCASSPNWGDEQFFGPGTRLTVL.

The rearrangement joins TRBV19 to TRBJ1-2, with 9 bases matching TRBD1. CDR1 and CDR2 (germline): LNHDA, SQIVND (reference sequence). The CDR3 has 14 amino acids. V shed 3 bases and J 5 bases; nucleotides not matched to a gene: 4. The chain's CDR3 is CASSMSQGAYGYTF. CDR3 nucleotide sequence: TGTGCCAGTAGTATGTCACAGGGGGCGTATGGCTACACCTTC.

The rearrangement uses TRBV6-1 and TRBJ2-1; D possibly matches TRBD1 or TRBD2 (6 bases each). Trimming removed 8 bases at V and 7 bases at J, with 18 bases between. CDR3 size: 14 residues. Germline CDR1 is MNHNS and CDR2 is SASEGT. Here the CDR3 DNA reads TGTGCCAGCGATCTACGGGGGCGGGCGAATGAGCAGTTCTTC. Residues: CASDLRGRANEQFF.

The chain carries TRBV7-2 and TRBJ1-5; possible D gene TRBD1, 5 bases. In germline, CDR1 is SGHTA, CDR2 FQGNSA. The CDR3 length is 16 residues. Trimming cost V 4 bases and J 6 bases, with 19 bases left between them. CDR3 protein: CASSSYGATRSQPQHF. The CDR3 DNA is TGTGCCAGCAGCTCATATGGGGCAACTAGGAGTCAGCCCCAGCATTTT.

The chain combines TRBV5-6 with TRBJ1-4, with TRBD1 matching over 7 bases. This CDR3 comprises 14 residues. The J segment lost 7 bases and the V segment lost 1 base, leaving 4 bases of the junction unmatched. Germline CDR1 SGHDT, CDR2 YYEEEE. In DNA form, the CDR3 reads TGTGCCAGCAGCTTGAGGGGGCGCTTTGAAAAACTGTTTTTT. It encodes CASSLRGRFEKLFF. The full variable domain, its missing parts supplied by reference TRBV5-6 and TRBJ1-4, is DAGVTQSPTHLIKTRGQQVTLRCSPKSGHDTVSWYQQALGQGPQFIFQYYEEEERQRGNFPDRFSGHQFPNYSSELNVNALLLGDSALYLCASSLRGRFEKLFFGSGTQLSVL.

The V gene is TRBV7-3, the J gene TRBJ1-2; weak D call: TRBD1 (5 bases). Germline CDR1 SGHTA, CDR2 FQGTGA. CDR3 length: 13 amino acids. The ends were cut back, 3 bases at V and 2 bases at J, with 7 bases in the middle. CDR3 coding DNA: TGTGCCAGCAGCTTCGGGGGAAACTATGGCTACACCTTC. Protein: CASSFGGNYGYTF.

This sequence joins TRBV29-1 and TRBJ2-3, with no clear D. The CDR3 has 12 residues. Germline V lookup: CDR1 SQVTM, CDR2 ANQGSEA. Trimming stripped 2 bases from V and 3 bases from J, with 6 bases between. The CDR3 nucleotides read TGCAGCGTTGAAAGTGGAACAGATACGCAGTATTTT. It specifies CSVESGTDTQYF.

J is TRBJ2-7 and V is TRBV6-5; D is possibly TRBD2 (7 bases). This CDR3 comprises 13 residues. Deletions cut 5 bases from V and 9 bases from J, with 17 bases between. CDR1 is MNHEY and CDR2 is SVGAGI in the germline V gene. DNA for the CDR3: TGTGCCAGCAGTCCGCCGGGGGGCCGTGTGCAGTACTTC. Translating gives CASSPPGGRVQYF.

V and J are TRBV6-6 and TRBJ2-5, with 10 positions matching TRBD1. Germline assignment: CDR1 MNHNY and CDR2 SVGAGI (reference sequence). V was clipped by 6 bases and J by 5 bases; unmatched bases: 9. The CDR3 has 15 residues. The CDR3 here is CASSSRDRGEETQYF. Written as DNA, the CDR3 is TGTGCCAGCAGCTCCCGGGACAGGGGAGAGGAGACCCAGTACTTC.

The CDR3: CASKSKPWGSRTDTQYF. In nucleotides, the CDR3 is TGTGCCAGCAAGAGCAAGCCCTGGGGGAGCCGCACAGATACGCAGTATTTT. This chain joins TRBV27 and TRBJ2-3; the D gene could be TRBD1 or TRBD2 (5 bases each). CDR1 MNHEY and CDR2 SMNVEV come from the germline V gene (reference sequence). V shed 7 bases and J shed 1 base, with 21 bases lying between them. CDR3 length equals 17 residues.

There are a few counts of this clone. The chain uses TRBV6-1 and TRBJ1-6; 8 bases fit TRBD1. The CDR3 loop spans 16 amino acids. The germline V gene encodes CDR1 MNHNS and CDR2 SASEGT. The ends lost 0 bases at V and 8 bases at J; junction bases unmatched: 6. In DNA form, the CDR3 reads TGTGCCAGCAGTGAAGCGGCCGGACAGGGACATTCACCCCTCCACTTT. It specifies CASSEAAGQGHSPLHF.

This clone has just a few counts. The J gene is TRBJ2-2, the V gene TRBV19; D is perhaps TRBD1 (5 bases). V was shortened by 3 bases and J by 5 bases, with 10 bases between the two germline ends. Germline V gene data show CDR1 as LNHDA and CDR2 as SQIVND (reference sequence). The CDR3 runs 14 residues. The CDR3 spells CASSMRQMTGELFF. As DNA, the CDR3 is TGTGCCAGTAGTATGAGACAGATGACCGGGGAGCTGTTTTTT.

This clone was counted a single time. The rearrangement links TRBV5-6 to TRBJ1-5; 12 positions agree with TRBD1. The CDR3 is 15 amino acids. Germline values: CDR1 SGHDT, CDR2 YYEEEE. J was trimmed by 5 bases and V by 3 bases; bases with no gene match: 3. The CDR3 sequence is CASSYGTGGYQPQHF. CDR3 DNA: TGTGCCAGCAGCTATGGGACAGGGGGCTATCAGCCCCAGCATTTT.